The following is a T cell receptor (beta chain) sequence with its context. This specimen belongs to a study of CD8+CD57+ T cells in acquired aplastic anemia. Study-level information: Healthy donor CD4+ cell samples had a mean of approximately 10 million reads.

Genomic DNA acted as the template from which TCR beta VDJ combination and CDR3 sequence profiling were carried out. One entry per CDR3 protein, called by TCRdb with MiXCR from the reads. The sample holds tens of thousands of distinct CDR3 sequences, 65% to 80% seen once. Trimming took off 7 bases at V and 3 bases at J, with 7 bases between the two ends. Germline loops: CDR1 SGHTA, CDR2 FQGNSA. The length of the CDR3 is 13 residues. Specimen: sorted CD4+, CD8+, or CD8+CD57+ T cells (not recorded which) from PBMCs. The chain links TRBV7-2 to TRBJ2-6; D gene unclear. The TCR comes from a human donor in good health, serving as a control. In DNA form, the CDR3 reads TGTGCCAGCACCGTTCGTGGGGCCAACGTCCTGACTTTC. It specifies CASTVRGANVLTF.